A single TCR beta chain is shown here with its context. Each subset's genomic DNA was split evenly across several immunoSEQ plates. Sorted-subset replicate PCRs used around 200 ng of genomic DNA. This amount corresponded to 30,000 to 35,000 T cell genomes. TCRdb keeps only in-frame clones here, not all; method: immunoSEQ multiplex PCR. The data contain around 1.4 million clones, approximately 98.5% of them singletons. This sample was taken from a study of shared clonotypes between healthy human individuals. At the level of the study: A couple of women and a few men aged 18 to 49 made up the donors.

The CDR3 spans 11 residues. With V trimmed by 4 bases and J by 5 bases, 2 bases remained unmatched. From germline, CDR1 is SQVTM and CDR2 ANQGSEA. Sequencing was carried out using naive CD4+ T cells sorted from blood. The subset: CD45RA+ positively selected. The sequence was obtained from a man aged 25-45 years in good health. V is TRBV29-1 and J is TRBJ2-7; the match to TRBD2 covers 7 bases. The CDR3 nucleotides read TGCAGCGTTGGGGAGGGAGACGAGCAGTACTTC. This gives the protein CSVGEGDEQYF.